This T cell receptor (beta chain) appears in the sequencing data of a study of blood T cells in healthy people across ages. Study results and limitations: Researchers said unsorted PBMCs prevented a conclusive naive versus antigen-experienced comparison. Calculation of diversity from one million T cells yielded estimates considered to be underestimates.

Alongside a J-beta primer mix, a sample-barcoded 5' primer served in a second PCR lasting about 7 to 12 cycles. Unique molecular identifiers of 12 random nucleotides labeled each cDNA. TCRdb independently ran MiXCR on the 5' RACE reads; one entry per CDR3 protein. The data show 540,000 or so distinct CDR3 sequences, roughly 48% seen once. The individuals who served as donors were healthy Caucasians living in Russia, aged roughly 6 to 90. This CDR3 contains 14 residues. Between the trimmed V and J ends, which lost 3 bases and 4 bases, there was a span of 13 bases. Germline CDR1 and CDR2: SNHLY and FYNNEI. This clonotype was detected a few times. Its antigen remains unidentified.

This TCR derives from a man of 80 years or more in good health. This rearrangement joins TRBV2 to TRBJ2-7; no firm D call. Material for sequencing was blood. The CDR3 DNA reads TGTGCCAGCAGTGAGGTTAATGGCAGTTACGAGCAGTACTTC. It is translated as CASSEVNGSYEQYF.